This T cell receptor beta chain was captured by sequencing in a study of monozygotic twins with inflammatory bowel disease. Study-level findings and limits: What may have added variability to patient repertoires is that immunosuppressive treatments differed. None of the different T cell subtypes could be distinguished from one another.

TCRdb reprocessed the 5' RACE reads, with one entry per CDR3 protein and no DNA. Here the sample table reports 330,000 or so distinct CDR3 sequences. Comments on this clonotype: The antigen is not known.

Per germline, CDR1 SGDLS and CDR2 YYNGEE. The CDR3 length is 16 residues. The sample taken for sequencing was blood. This chain links TRBV9 with TRBJ2-7; TCRdb returns TRBD1, unconfirmable since there is no DNA. The clonotype comes from a human donor with ulcerative colitis or Crohn's disease, or a healthy co-twin of an affected twin (not recorded which). The CDR3 region is CAARCPKQGQTYEQYF.